Reported below is one TCR beta chain. The sample originates from a study of blood T cell repertoires in COVID-19. Across the study: The samples span acute and convalescent COVID-19 from the United States, Italy and Spain.

The method was immunoSEQ multiplex PCR; TCRdb's version includes in-frame clones alone and lacks a portion of them. Of some 300,000 clones in the sample, roughly 91% were seen once. Participants had their cohort set by participant-reported clinical history. The CDR3 sequence is 16 residues long. Germline trimming cut 0 bases from V and 9 bases from J; bases unmatched to any gene: 9. CDR1 MDHEN and CDR2 SYDVKM come from the germline V gene. The V and J genes are TRBV28 and TRBJ2-1; 9 bases fit TRBD2. The sequenced sample was PBMCs or T cells enriched from blood (not recorded which). The TCR was taken from a woman under 40 who had recovered from COVID-19. CDR3 region: CASSLWTSGIKGEQFF. The CDR3 DNA follows: TGTGCCAGCAGTTTATGGACTAGCGGAATAAAGGGTGAGCAGTTCTTC.